This TCR beta chain was sequenced in a study of human T cells and chemical hapten exposure. Study at large: In the roughly 24-week study, patients were dosed weekly with diphenylcyclopropenone on the scalp throughout. Cases of alopecia areata, totalis or universalis occurred in a predominantly female patient group.

Time point reported: patch test 3, about 24 weeks after DPC sensitization. Treatment meaning: therapeutic diphenylcyclopropenone sensitization with weekly scalp DPC. Whole blood, unfractionated, served as the material for total RNA extraction. In the study's own analysis: A typical sample had around 90,000 TCRs, with about 20,000 to 750,000 overall. Via MiXCR, TCRdb re-called the RACE reads, giving one row per CDR3 protein. TCRdb assigned the V and J calls; the authors' analysis was not used. The table has fewer than 200,000 distinct CDR3 sequences, 28% seen once. Germline lookup yields CDR1 MGHRA and CDR2 YSYEKL. The germline V and J ends were trimmed by 1 base and 6 bases, with 18 bases remaining between them. The CDR3 has 16 residues.

V usage is TRBV4-1 and J usage is TRBJ1-1; D not certain. This receptor was obtained from a woman younger than 35 with alopecia areata. Some clones in this sample may be carry-over from other donors' samples. The source material was whole blood, sampled in connection with sensitization to the hapten diphenylcyclopropenone (DPC). CDR3 bases: TGCGCCAGCAGCCAAGTTGGCAGACAACTTTATCCTGAAGCTTTCTTT. Translation gives CASSQVGRQLYPEAFF.